This T cell receptor (beta chain) was obtained from a study of OX40 agonist ivuxolimab in advanced cancers. Looking at the study overall: Patients were treated with intravenous ivuxolimab, dosed at 0.01 to 10 mg/kg and infused every 2 weeks. Whole-study findings and limits: Antigen specificity of clonally expanded peripheral T cells was not established. Averaged across samples, CD8+ T cells carried more expanded clones than CD4+ did. Clones of CD4+ and CD8+ blood T cells grew by week 6 at doses of 0.1 to 3.0 mg/kg.

Comment on this clone: What it recognizes is unknown.

Repertoires were generated with immunoSEQ multiplex PCR, while TCRdb's copy carries only in-frame clones and drops some. The repertoire consists of tens of thousands of clones, with 70% to 90% occurring once and the leading ten covering 1.5% to 2%. The CDR3 sequence is 15 residues long. V lost 7 bases and J 4 bases, leaving 22 bases between the germline ends. The germline V gene has CDR1 SQVTM and CDR2 ANQGSEA. The chain joins TRBV29-1 to TRBJ1-2; D possibly corresponds to TRBD1 (6 bases). The sequence was collected from an adult with an advanced solid tumor such as melanoma, head and neck, liver or kidney cancer. Here the sequenced sample was CD4+ or CD8+ T cells sorted from blood, taken in a trial of the OX40 agonist ivuxolimab. In DNA form, the CDR3 reads TGCAGCGCCCTATTCTCAGGGGTGGGGGGCTATGGCTACACCTTC. Encoded protein: CSALFSGVGGYGYTF.